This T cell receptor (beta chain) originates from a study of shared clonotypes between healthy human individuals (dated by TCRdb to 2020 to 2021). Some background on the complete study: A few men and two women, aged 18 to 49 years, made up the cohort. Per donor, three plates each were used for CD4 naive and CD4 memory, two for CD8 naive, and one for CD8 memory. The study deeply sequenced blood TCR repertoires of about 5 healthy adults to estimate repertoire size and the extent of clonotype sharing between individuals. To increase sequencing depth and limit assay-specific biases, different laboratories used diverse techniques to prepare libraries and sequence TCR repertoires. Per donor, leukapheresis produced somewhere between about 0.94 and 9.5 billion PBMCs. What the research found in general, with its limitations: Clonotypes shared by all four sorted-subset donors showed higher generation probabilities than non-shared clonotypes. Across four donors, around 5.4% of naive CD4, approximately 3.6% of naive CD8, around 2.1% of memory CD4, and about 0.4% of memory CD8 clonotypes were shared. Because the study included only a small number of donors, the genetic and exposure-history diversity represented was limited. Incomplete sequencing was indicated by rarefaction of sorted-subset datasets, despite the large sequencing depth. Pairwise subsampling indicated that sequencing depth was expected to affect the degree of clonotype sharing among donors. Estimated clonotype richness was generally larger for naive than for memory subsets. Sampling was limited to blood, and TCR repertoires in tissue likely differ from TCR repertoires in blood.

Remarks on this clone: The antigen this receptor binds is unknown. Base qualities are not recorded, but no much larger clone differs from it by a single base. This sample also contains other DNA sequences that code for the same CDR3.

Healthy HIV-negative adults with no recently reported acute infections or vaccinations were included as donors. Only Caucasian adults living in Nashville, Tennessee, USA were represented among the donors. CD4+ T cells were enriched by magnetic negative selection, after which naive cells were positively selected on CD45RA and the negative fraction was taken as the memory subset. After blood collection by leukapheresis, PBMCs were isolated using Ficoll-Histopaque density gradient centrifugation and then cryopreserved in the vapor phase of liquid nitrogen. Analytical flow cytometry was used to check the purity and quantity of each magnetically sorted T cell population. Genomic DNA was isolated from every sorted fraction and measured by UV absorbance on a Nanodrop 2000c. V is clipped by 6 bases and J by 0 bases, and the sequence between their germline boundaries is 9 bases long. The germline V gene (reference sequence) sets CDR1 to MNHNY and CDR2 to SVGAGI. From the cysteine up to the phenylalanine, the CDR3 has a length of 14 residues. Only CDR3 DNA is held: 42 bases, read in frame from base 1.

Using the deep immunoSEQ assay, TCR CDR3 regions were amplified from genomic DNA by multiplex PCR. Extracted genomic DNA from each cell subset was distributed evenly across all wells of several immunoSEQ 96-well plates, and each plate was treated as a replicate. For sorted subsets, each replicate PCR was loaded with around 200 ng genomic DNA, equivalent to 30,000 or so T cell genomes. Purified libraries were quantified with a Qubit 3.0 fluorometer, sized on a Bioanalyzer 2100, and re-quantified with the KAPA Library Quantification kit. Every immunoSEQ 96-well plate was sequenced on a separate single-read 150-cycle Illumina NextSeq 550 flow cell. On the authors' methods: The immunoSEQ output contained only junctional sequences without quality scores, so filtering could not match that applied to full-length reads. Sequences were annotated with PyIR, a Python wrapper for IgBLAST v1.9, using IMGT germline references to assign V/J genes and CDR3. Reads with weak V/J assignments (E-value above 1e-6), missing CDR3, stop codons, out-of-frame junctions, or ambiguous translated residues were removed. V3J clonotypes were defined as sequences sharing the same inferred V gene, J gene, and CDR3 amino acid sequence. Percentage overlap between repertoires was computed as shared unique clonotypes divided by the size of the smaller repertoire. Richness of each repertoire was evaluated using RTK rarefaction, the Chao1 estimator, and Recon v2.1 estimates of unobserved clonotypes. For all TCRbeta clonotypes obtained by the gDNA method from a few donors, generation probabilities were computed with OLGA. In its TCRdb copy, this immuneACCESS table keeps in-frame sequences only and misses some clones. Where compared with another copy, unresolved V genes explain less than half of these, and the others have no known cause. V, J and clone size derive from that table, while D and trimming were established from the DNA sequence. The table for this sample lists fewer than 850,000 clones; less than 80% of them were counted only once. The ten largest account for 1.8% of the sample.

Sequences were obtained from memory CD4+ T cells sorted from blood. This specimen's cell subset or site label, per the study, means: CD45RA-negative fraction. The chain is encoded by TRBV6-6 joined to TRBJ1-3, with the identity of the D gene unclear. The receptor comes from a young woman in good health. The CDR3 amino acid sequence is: CASSRDSSGNTIYF. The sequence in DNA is TGTGCCAGCAGCCGAGATTCCTCTGGAAACACCATATATTTT.